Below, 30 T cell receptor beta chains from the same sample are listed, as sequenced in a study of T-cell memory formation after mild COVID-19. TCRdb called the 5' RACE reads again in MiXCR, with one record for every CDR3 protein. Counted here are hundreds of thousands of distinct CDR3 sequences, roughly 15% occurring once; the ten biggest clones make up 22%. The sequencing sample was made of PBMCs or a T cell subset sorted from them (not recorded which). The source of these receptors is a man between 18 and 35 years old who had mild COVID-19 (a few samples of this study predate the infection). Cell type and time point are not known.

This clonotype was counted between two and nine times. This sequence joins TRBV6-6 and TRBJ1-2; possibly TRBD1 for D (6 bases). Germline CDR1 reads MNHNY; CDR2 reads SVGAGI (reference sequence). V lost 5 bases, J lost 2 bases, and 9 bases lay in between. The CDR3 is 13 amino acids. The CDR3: CASSHTGNYGYTF. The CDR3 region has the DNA TGTGCCAGCAGTCATACAGGGAACTATGGCTACACCTTC.

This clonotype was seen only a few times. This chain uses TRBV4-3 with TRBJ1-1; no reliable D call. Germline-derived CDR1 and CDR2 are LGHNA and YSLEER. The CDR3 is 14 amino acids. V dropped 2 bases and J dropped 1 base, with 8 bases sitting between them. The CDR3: CASSQSRANTEAFF. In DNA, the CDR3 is TGCGCCAGCAGCCAATCACGGGCGAACACTGAAGCTTTCTTT.

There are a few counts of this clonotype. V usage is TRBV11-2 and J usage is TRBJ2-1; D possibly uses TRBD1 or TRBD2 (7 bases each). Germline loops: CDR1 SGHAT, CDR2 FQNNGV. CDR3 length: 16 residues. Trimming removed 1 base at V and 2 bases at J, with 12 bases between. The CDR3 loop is CASSLGRGRAYNEQFF. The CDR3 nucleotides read TGTGCCAGCAGCTTAGGCAGGGGGAGGGCCTACAATGAGCAGTTCTTC.

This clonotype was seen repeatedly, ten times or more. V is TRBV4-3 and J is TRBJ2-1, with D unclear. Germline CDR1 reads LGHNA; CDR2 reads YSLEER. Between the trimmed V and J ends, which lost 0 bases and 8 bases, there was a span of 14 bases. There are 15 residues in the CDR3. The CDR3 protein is CASSQDTRNSYEQFF. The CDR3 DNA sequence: TGCGCCAGCAGCCAAGATACGAGGAATTCTTATGAGCAGTTCTTC.

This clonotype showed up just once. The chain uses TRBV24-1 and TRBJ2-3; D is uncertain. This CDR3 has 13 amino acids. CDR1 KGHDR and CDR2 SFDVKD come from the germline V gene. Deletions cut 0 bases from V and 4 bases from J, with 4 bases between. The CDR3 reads CATSDLHSDTQYF. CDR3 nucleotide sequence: TGTGCCACCAGTGATTTGCATTCAGATACGCAGTATTTT.

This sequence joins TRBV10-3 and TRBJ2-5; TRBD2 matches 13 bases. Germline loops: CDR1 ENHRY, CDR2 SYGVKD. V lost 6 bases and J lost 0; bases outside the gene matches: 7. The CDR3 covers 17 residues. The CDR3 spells CAISFGGTSGDQETQYF. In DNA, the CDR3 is TGTGCCATCAGCTTTGGGGGGACTAGCGGGGACCAAGAGACCCAGTACTTC.

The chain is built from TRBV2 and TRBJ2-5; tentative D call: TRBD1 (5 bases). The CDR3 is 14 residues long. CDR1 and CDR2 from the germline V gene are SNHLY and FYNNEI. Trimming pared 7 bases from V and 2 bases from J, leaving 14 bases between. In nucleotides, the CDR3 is TGTGCCAGCACCCGACGGTGGACACAAGAGACCCAGTACTTC. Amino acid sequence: CASTRRWTQETQYF.

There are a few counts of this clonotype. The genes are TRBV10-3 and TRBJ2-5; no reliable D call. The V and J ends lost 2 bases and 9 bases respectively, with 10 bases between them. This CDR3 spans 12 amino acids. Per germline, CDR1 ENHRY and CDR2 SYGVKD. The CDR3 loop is CAISEKNEAQYF. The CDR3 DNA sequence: TGTGCCATCAGTGAGAAAAACGAGGCCCAGTACTTC.

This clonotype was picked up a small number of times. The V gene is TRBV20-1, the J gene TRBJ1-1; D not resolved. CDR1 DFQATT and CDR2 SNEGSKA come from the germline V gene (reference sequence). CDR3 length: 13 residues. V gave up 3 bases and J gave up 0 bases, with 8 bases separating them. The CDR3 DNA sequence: TGCAGTGCTAGTGGGCTTGTGAACACTGAAGCTTTCTTT. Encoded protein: CSASGLVNTEAFF.

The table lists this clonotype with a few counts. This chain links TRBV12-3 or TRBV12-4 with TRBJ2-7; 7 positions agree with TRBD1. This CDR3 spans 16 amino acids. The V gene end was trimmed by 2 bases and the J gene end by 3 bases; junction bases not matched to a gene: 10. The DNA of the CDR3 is TGTGCCAGCAGTTTAAGTTTTAGGGACAGAAACTACGAGCAGTACTTC. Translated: CASSLSFRDRNYEQYF.

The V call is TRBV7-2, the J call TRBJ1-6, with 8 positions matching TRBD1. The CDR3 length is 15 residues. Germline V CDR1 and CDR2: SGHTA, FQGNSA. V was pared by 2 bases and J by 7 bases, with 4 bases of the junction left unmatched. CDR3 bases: TGTGCCAGCAGCTTACAGGGGGCGAGCAATTCACCCCTCCACTTT. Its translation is CASSLQGASNSPLHF.

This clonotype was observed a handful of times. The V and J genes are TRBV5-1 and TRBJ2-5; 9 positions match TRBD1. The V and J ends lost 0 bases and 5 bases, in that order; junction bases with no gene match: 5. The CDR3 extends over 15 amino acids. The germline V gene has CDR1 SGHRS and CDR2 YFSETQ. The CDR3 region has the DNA TGCGCCAGCAGCTTGGCAGGACAGGGGTCCGAGACCCAGTACTTC. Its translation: CASSLAGQGSETQYF.

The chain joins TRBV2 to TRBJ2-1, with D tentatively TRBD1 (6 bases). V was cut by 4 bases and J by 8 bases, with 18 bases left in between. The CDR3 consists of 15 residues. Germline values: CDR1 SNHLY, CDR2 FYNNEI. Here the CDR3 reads CASSGDTLASHEQFF. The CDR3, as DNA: TGTGCCAGCAGTGGGGACACTCTTGCGTCCCATGAGCAGTTCTTC. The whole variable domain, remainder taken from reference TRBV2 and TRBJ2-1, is EPEVTQTPSHQVTQMGQEVILRCVPISNHLYFYWYRQILGQKVEFLVSFYNNEISEKSEIFDDQFSVERPDGSNFTLKIRSTKLEDSAMYFCASSGDTLASHEQFFGPGTRLTVL.

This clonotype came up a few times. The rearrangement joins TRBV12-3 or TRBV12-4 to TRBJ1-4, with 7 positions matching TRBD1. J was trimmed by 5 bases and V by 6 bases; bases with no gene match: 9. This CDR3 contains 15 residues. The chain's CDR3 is CASSIGQAQNEKLFF. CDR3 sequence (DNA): TGTGCCAGCAGCATCGGACAGGCACAGAATGAAAAACTGTTTTTT.

The DNA of the CDR3 is TGTGCCAGCACTCTCGGGACAGGGAGAGGAAACACCATATATTTT. Translation gives CASTLGTGRGNTIYF. The J gene is TRBJ1-3, the V gene TRBV7-2; 9 bases are a match to TRBD1. Germline loops: CDR1 SGHTA, CDR2 FQGNSA. This CDR3 region has 15 residues. V trimming: 7 bases; J trimming: 4 bases; junction bases outside the gene matches: 8.

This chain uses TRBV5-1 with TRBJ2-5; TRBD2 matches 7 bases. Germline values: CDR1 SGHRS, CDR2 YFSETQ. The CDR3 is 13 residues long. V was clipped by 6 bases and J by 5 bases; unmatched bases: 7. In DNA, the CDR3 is TGCGCCAGCAATCCGGGAGGCGGGGAGACCCAGTACTTC. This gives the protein CASNPGGGETQYF. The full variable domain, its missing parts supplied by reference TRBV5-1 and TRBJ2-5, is KAGVTQTPRYLIKTRGQQVTLSCSPISGHRSVSWYQQTPGQGLQFLFEYFSETQRNKGNFPGRFSGRQFSNSRSEMNVSTLELGDSALYLCASNPGGGETQYFGPGTRLLVL.

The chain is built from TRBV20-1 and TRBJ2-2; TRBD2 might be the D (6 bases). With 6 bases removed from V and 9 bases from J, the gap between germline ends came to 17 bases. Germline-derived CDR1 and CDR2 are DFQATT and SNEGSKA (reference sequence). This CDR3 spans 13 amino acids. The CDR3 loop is CSAGAGTRRELFF. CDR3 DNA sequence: TGCAGTGCCGGCGCCGGGACTCGGCGGGAGCTGTTTTTT.

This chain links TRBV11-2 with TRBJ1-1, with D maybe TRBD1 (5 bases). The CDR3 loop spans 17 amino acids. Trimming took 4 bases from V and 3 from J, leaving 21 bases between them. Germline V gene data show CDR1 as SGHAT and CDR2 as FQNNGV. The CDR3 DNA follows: TGTGCCAGCAGCTACCTCCCGGGGCGGGTGGCGGACACTGAAGCTTTCTTT. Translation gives CASSYLPGRVADTEAFF.

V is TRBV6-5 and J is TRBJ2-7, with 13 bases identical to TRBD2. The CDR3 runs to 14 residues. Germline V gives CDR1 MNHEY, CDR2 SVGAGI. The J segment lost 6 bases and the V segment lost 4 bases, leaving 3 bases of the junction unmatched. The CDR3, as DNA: TGTGCCAGCAGTTCTACTAGCGGGGGGGTCGAGCAGTACTTC. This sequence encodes CASSSTSGGVEQYF.

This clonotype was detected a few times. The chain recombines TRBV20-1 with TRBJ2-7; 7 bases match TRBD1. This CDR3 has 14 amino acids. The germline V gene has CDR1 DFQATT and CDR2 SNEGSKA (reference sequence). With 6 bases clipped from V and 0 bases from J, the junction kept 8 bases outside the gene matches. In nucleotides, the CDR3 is TGCAGTGCAGCTACCGGGACAGCCTCCTACGAGCAGTACTTC. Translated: CSAATGTASYEQYF.

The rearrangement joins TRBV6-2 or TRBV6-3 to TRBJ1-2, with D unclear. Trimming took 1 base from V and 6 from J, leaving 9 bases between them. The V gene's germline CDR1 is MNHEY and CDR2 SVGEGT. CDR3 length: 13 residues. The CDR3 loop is CASSYYVRDGYTF. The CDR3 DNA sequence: TGTGCCAGCAGTTACTATGTCCGGGATGGCTACACCTTC.

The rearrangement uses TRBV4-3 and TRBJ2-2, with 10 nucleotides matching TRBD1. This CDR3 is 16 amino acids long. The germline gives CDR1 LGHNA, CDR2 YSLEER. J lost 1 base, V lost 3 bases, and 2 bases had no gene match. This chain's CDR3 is CASSHGTGENTGELFF. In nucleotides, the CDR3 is TGCGCCAGCAGCCACGGGACAGGGGAGAACACCGGGGAGCTGTTTTTT.

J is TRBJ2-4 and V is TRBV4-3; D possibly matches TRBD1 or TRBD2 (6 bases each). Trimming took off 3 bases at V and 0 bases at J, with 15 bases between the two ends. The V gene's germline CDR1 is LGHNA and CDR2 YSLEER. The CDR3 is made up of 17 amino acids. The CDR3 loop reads CASSHSGADLAKNIQYF. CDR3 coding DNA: TGCGCCAGCAGCCACTCGGGGGCAGATCTAGCCAAAAACATTCAGTACTTC.

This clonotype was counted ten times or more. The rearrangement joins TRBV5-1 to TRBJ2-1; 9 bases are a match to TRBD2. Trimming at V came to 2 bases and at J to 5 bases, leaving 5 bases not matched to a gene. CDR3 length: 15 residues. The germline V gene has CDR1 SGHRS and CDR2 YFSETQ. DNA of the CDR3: TGCGCCAGCAGCTTCAAGCGGGGGGACGACAATGAGCAGTTCTTC. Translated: CASSFKRGDDNEQFF.

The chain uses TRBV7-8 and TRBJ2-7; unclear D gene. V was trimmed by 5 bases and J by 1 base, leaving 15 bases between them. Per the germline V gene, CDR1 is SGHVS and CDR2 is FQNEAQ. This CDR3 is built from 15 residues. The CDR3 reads CASSGGPLPSYEQYF. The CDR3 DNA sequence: TGTGCCAGCAGCGGCGGACCCCTTCCATCCTACGAGCAGTACTTC.

The CDR3 is CASSPGTGGAPNYGYTF. For the CDR3, the DNA is TGTGCCAGCAGCCCGGGGACAGGGGGCGCGCCTAACTATGGCTACACCTTC. V and J are TRBV7-8 and TRBJ1-2; 12 bases match TRBD1. CDR1 SGHVS and CDR2 FQNEAQ come from the germline V gene. The CDR3 totals 17 residues. V lost 5 bases to trimming and J lost 0 bases; unmatched junction nucleotides: 7.

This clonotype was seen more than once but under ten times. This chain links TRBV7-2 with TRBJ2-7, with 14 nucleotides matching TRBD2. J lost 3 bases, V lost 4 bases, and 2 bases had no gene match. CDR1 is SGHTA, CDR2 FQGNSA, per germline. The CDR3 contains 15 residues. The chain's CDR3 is CASSWTSGGFYEQYF. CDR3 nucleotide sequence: TGTGCCAGCAGCTGGACTAGCGGGGGGTTCTACGAGCAGTACTTC. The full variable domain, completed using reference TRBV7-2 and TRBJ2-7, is GAGVSQSPSNKVTEKGKDVELRCDPISGHTALYWYRQSLGQGLEFLIYFQGNSAPDKSGLPSDRFSAERTGGSVSTLTIQRTQQEDSAVYLCASSWTSGGFYEQYFGPGTRLTVT.

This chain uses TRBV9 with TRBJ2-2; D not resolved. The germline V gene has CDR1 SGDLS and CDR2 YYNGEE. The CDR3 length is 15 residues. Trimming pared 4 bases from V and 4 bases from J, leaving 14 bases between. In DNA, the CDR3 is TGTGCCAGCAGCCCCCGACACCTGAGCACCGGGGAGCTGTTTTTT. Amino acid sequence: CASSPRHLSTGELFF.

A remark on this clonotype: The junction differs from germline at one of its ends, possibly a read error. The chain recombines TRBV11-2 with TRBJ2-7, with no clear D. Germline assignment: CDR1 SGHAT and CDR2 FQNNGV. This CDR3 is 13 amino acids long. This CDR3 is CATSSGGGYEQYF. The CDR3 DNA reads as TGTGCCACCAGCTCGGGCGGCGGCTACGAGCAGTACTTC.

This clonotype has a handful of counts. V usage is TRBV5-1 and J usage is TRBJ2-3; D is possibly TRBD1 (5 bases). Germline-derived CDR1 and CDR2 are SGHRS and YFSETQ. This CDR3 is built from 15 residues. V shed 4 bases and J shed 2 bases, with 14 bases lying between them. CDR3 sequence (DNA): TGCGCCAGCAGCCTCACAGGACCGAACACAGATACGCAGTATTTT. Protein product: CASSLTGPNTDTQYF.